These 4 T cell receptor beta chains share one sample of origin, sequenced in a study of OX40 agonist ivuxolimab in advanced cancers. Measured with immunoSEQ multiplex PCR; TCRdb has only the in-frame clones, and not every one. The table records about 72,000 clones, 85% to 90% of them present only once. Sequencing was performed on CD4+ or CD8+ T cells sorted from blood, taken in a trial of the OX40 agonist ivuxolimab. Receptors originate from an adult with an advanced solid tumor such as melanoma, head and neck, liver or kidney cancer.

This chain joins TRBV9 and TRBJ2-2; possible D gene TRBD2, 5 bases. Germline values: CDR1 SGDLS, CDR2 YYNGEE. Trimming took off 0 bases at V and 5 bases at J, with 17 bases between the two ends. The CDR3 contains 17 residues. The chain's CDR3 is CASSVGATRGITGELFF. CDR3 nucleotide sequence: TGTGCCAGCAGCGTAGGAGCCACTAGAGGAATTACCGGGGAGCTGTTTTTT.

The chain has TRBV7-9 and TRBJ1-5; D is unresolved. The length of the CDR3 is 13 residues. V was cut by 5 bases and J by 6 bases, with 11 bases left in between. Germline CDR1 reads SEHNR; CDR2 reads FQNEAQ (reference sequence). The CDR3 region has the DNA TGTGCCAGCAGCCGCTTGGAAGGTCAGCCCCAGCATTTT. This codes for CASSRLEGQPQHF.

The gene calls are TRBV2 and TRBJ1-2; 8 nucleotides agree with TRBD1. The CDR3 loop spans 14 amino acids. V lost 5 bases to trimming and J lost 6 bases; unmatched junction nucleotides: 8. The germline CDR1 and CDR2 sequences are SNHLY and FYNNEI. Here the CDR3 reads CASSPGAGGHGYTF. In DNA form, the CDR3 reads TGTGCCAGCAGTCCCGGGGCAGGGGGCCATGGCTACACCTTC. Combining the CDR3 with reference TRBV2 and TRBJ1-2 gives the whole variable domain EPEVTQTPSHQVTQMGQEVILRCVPISNHLYFYWYRQILGQKVEFLVSFYNNEISEKSEIFDDQFSVERPDGSNFTLKIRSTKLEDSAMYFCASSPGAGGHGYTFGSGTRLTVV.

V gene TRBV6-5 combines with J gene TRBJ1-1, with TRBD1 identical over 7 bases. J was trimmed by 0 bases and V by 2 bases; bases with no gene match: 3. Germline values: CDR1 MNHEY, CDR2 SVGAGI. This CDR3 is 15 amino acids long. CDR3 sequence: CASSYGDRLNTEAFF. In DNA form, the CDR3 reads TGTGCCAGCAGTTACGGGGACAGATTGAACACTGAAGCTTTCTTT.